This passage covers 8 T cell receptor beta chains from one sample sequenced in a study of memory CD4+ T cells and cytomegalovirus serostatus. The assay was immunoSEQ multiplex PCR, and TCRdb's table has in-frame clones only and misses some. Of approximately 51,000 clones listed, around four fifths are singletons. The sort gate was single viable CD3+CD4+CD8-CD45RO+ cells for memory CD4+ T cells. Sequenced input: memory CD4+ T cells from blood. The receptors derive from an adult in good health and CMV-seropositive.

With respect to this clone: In the same sample, other DNA sequences code for this CDR3. This chain connects TRBV29-1 to TRBJ2-5; D perhaps matches TRBD1 (8 bases). Trimming removed 6 bases at V and 5 bases at J, with 13 bases between. CDR3 length equals 12 residues. Germline V gene data show CDR1 as SQVTM and CDR2 as ANQGSEA. CDR3 bases: TGCAGCGTGGGGGGGGACAGGGAGACCCAGTACTTC. Its protein is CSVGGDRETQYF.

The chain employs TRBV23-1 and TRBJ2-1; no clear D gene. TRBV23-1 is noted as an ORF with a role that remains uncertain. The CDR3 covers 15 residues. V lost 6 bases and J lost 4, with 16 bases in between. CDR3 sequence (DNA): TGCGCCAGCAGCAAGGACCAGGATGAATACAATGAGCAGTTCTTC. It codes for CASSKDQDEYNEQFF.

The V call is TRBV6-1, the J call TRBJ2-1, with TRBD2 matching 12 bases. CDR1 and CDR2 (germline): MNHNS, SASEGT. The CDR3 contains 13 residues. The junction had 3 bases not matched to a gene; V was cut back by 3 bases and J by 12 bases. In DNA, the CDR3 is TGTGCCAGCAGTGATGGACTAGCGGGGTCGCAGTTCTTC. Translation gives CASSDGLAGSQFF.

The CDR3 region has the DNA TGTGCCAGCAGCGTTACCTTTCAGGGGATCCTCTCTGGAAACACCATATATTTT. This codes for CASSVTFQGILSGNTIYF. This chain joins TRBV7-9 and TRBJ1-3, with D tentatively TRBD1 (6 bases). Trimming removed 5 bases at V and 0 bases at J, with 20 bases between. CDR1 is SEHNR and CDR2 is FQNEAQ in the germline V gene (reference sequence). There are 18 residues in the CDR3.

The table lists this clone with a few counts. The genes are TRBV7-2 and TRBJ1-2; tentative D call: TRBD1 (6 bases). The CDR3 loop spans 14 amino acids. V lost 1 base to trimming and J lost 4 bases, with 10 bases between them. Germline assignment: CDR1 SGHTA and CDR2 FQGNSA. CDR3 nucleotides: TGTGCCAGCAGCTTAGGTACAGGGCCCTATGGCTACACCTTC. Its translation: CASSLGTGPYGYTF.

The gene calls are TRBV10-3 and TRBJ2-7, with 8 bases that match TRBD1. The CDR3 has 13 residues. Germline CDR1 and CDR2: ENHRY and SYGVKD. Trimming took 8 bases from V and 1 from J; bases not matched to a gene: 4. The CDR3 loop reads CAIGDRLSYEQYF. Here the CDR3 DNA reads TGTGCCATCGGGGACAGGTTGTCCTACGAGCAGTACTTC.

The chain combines TRBV9 with TRBJ1-6; D possibly corresponds to TRBD1 (6 bases). Trimming took 3 bases from V and 7 from J, leaving 11 bases between them. From germline, CDR1 is SGDLS and CDR2 YYNGEE. There are 14 residues in the CDR3. The CDR3 protein is CASSAGVGNSPLHF. The CDR3 bases are TGTGCCAGCAGCGCAGGGGTTGGAAATTCACCCCTCCACTTT.

This chain joins TRBV27 and TRBJ1-6, with 8 nucleotides matching TRBD1. Per germline, CDR1 MNHEY and CDR2 SMNVEV (reference sequence). The CDR3 covers 15 residues. J gave up 4 bases and V 5 bases, and 4 bases lay outside the gene matches. CDR3 nucleotides: TGTGCCAGCAGTCCGTGGACAGGGTATAATTCACCCCTCCACTTT. Encoded protein: CASSPWTGYNSPLHF.